The present T cell receptor (beta chain) was sequenced within a study of T cells after yellow fever vaccination. This clonotype was counted many times. The target antigen is unknown. MiXCR was run by TCRdb on the 5' RACE reads, yielding one entry per CDR3 protein. The repertoire holds hundreds of thousands of distinct CDR3 sequences, 9% to 15% seen once, with just under 15% in the top ten. Trimming at V came to 1 base and at J to 0 bases, leaving 3 bases not matched to a gene. The CDR3 sequence is 16 residues long. CDR1 LNHNV and CDR2 YYDKDF come from the germline V gene (reference sequence). The study, taken as a whole, reports: Post-booster repertoires contained most primary-vaccination clones again (almost 97% CD4, over 70% CD8). The bulk population could contribute abundant contaminating clonotypes to FACS-sorted repertoires. Clonotypes shared by both compartments, CD4 and CD8, made up a small share. Although the secondary response was weaker, it peaked faster, at day 5 versus 15.

The specimen was PBMCs, collected on the day of the yellow fever booster vaccination. This TCR came from a man in his thirties or forties who received the YFV17D yellow fever vaccine. The gene calls are TRBV15 and TRBJ2-4; TRBD1 agrees at 7 bases. The CDR3 coding sequence is TGTGCCACCAGCAGAGCACAGGGGCTAGCCAAAAACATTCAGTACTTC. Its translation: CATSRAQGLAKNIQYF.